This passage covers 25 T cell receptor beta chains from one sample sequenced in a study of chemoradiotherapy in HPV16-positive cancers. Data came from immunoSEQ multiplex PCR; TCRdb stores just in-frame clones and leaves some out. The sample shows more than 9,000 clones, around 90% of them seen only once. Sample collection was performed from a patient who underwent chemoradiotherapy. The receptors here all came from a human donor with HPV-associated anogenital cancer.

The CDR3, as DNA: TGTGCCAGCAGTGATGGAAGTGGTTCGGGAATAGCGGGGGGCTACACCTTC. It encodes CASSDGSGSGIAGGYTF. This sequence joins TRBV27 and TRBJ1-2; no clear D gene. This CDR3 has 17 residues. Germline V gives CDR1 MNHEY, CDR2 SMNVEV (reference sequence). Trimming stripped 5 bases from V and 8 bases from J, with 27 bases between.

The rearrangement joins TRBV5-1 to TRBJ1-5; TRBD1 matches 8 bases. V lost 0 bases to trimming and J lost 7 bases; unmatched junction nucleotides: 6. Germline CDR1 SGHRS, CDR2 YFSETQ. This CDR3 is 15 amino acids long. The DNA of the CDR3 is TGCGCCAGCAGCTTGGATGGACAGGGAAGGCAGCCCCAGCATTTT. Protein product: CASSLDGQGRQPQHF.

The rearrangement joins TRBV19 to TRBJ1-3; D may be TRBD1 (6 bases). Germline loops: CDR1 LNHDA, CDR2 SQIVND (reference sequence). The CDR3 spans 16 residues. The V end was cut by 10 bases, the J end by 4 bases, with 23 bases between. Here the CDR3 DNA reads TGTGCCACAAAAAGGGGAAGGGCAGGGGACGGAAACACCATATATTTT. Its translation is CATKRGRAGDGNTIYF.

CDR3 loop: CASSYRLAGGRVYQETQYF. The DNA for the CDR3 is TGTGCCAGCAGCTACAGACTAGCGGGGGGGCGTGTGTACCAAGAGACCCAGTACTTC. This chain connects TRBV5-4 to TRBJ2-5, with 14 bases aligning to TRBD2. Unmatched junction bases numbered 10, after V lost 3 bases and J lost 0 bases. Per germline, CDR1 SGHNT and CDR2 YYREEE (reference sequence). The CDR3 sequence is 19 residues long.

In DNA, the CDR3 is TGTGCCTGGAGCTGGGGAGGGGAGACCCAGTACTTC. It codes for CAWSWGGETQYF. The chain carries TRBV30 and TRBJ2-5; the match to TRBD2 covers 7 bases. The CDR3 extends over 12 amino acids. CDR1 and CDR2 from the germline V gene are GTSNPN and SVGIG (reference sequence). Trimming took 3 bases from V and 5 from J; bases not matched to a gene: 3.

This rearrangement joins TRBV10-2 to TRBJ1-2, with a possible D match to TRBD1 (5 bases). Germline V gene sequence: CDR1 WSHSY, CDR2 SAAADI. Between the trimmed V and J ends, which lost 8 bases and 0 bases, there was a span of 16 bases. CDR3 length: 15 residues. CDR3 nucleotides: TGCGCCAGCGTGGGTGATGGGGGAGCTAACTATGGCTACACCTTC. Its protein is CASVGDGGANYGYTF.

This sequence joins TRBV7-2 and TRBJ1-1; D ambiguous. Germline loops: CDR1 SGHTA, CDR2 FQGNSA. With 2 bases removed from V and 0 bases from J, the gap between germline ends came to 4 bases. The CDR3 runs 13 residues. DNA of the CDR3: TGTGCCAGCAGCTTAACAGTGAACACTGAAGCTTTCTTT. Protein: CASSLTVNTEAFF.

The chain couples TRBV27 to TRBJ2-7; D is perhaps TRBD1 or TRBD2 (5 bases each). The CDR3 runs to 14 residues. V lost 2 bases and J lost 6, with 14 bases in between. Germline loops: CDR1 MNHEY, CDR2 SMNVEV (reference sequence). The CDR3 region is CASSLMAGTGEQYF. The CDR3 DNA reads as TGTGCCAGCAGTTTAATGGCAGGGACGGGCGAGCAGTACTTC.

This clone occurred once. The CDR3 is CASSAGLAGVRNEQFF. Here the CDR3 DNA reads TGCGCCAGCAGTGCGGGACTAGCGGGAGTGCGCAATGAGCAGTTCTTC. The gene calls are TRBV10-2 and TRBJ2-1; 14 positions match TRBD2. The V gene end was trimmed by 4 bases and the J gene end by 6 bases; junction bases not matched to a gene: 5. Germline values: CDR1 WSHSY, CDR2 SAAADI. CDR3 length: 16 amino acids.

The rearrangement uses TRBV25-1 and TRBJ1-2; a weak D match, TRBD1 (6 bases). The germline V gene encodes CDR1 MGHDK and CDR2 SYGVNS. This CDR3 has 14 residues. Trimming stripped 7 bases from V and 2 bases from J, with 14 bases between. CDR3 coding DNA: TGTGCCAGCACGGAGGGGGGGCCCAACTATGGCTACACCTTC. It codes for CASTEGGPNYGYTF.

This clone appeared once. J is TRBJ1-6 and V is TRBV28; the D gene is possibly TRBD1 (6 bases). Trimming shortened V by 2 bases and J by 6 bases, and 8 bases separated the two germline ends. The CDR3 loop spans 14 amino acids. The V gene's germline CDR1 is MDHEN and CDR2 SYDVKM. Here the CDR3 reads CASSLAGVNSPLHF. CDR3 in DNA: TGTGCCAGCAGTTTAGCAGGGGTTAATTCACCCCTCCACTTT. Variable domain in full (rest from reference TRBV28 and TRBJ1-6): DVKVTQSSRYLVKRTGEKVFLECVQDMDHENMFWYRQDPGLGLRLIYFSYDVKMKEKGDIPEGYSVSREKKERFSLILESASTNQTSMYLCASSLAGVNSPLHFGNGTRLTVT.

The chain is built from TRBV15 and TRBJ1-1, with D hard to call. The CDR3 loop spans 15 amino acids. Per the germline V gene, CDR1 is LNHNV and CDR2 is YYDKDF (reference sequence). V gave up 1 base and J gave up 3 bases, with 12 bases separating them. CDR3 protein: CATSRVLARDTEAFF. Here the CDR3 DNA reads TGTGCCACCAGCAGAGTACTCGCTAGAGACACTGAAGCTTTCTTT.

The chain employs TRBV7-8 and TRBJ2-2; D call uncertain. Germline lookup yields CDR1 SGHVS and CDR2 FQNEAQ. CDR3 length: 17 amino acids. With 3 bases removed from V and 0 bases from J, the gap between germline ends came to 14 bases. CDR3 bases: TGTGCCAGCAGCTTGTTTTCTGGCAACTCGAACACCGGGGAGCTGTTTTTT. Its translation is CASSLFSGNSNTGELFF. The full variable domain, completed using reference TRBV7-8 and TRBJ2-2, is GAGVSQSPRYKVAKRGQDVALRCDPISGHVSLFWYQQALGQGPEFLTYFQNEAQLDKSGLPSDRFFAERPEGSVSTLKIQRTQQEDSAVYLCASSLFSGNSNTGELFFGEGSRLTVL.

The CDR3 DNA reads TGTGCCAGCAGCTTAGTGGAGGGGTTCACCGGGGAGCTGTTTTTT. This codes for CASSLVEGFTGELFF. V gene TRBV11-2 combines with J gene TRBJ2-2, with D possibly TRBD2 on 6 matching bases. The V end lost 1 base, the J end lost 4 bases, and 10 bases lay between the germline ends. Germline CDR1 reads SGHAT; CDR2 reads FQNNGV. The CDR3 extends over 15 amino acids.

The CDR3 loop reads CASSWTGQNQPQHF. Written as DNA, the CDR3 is TGTGCCAGCAGTTGGACAGGGCAGAATCAGCCCCAGCATTTT. The chain couples TRBV6-1 to TRBJ1-5; 8 bases are a match to TRBD1. The CDR3 length is 14 residues. With V trimmed by 5 bases and J by 4 bases, 4 bases remained unmatched. Germline CDR1 is MNHNS and CDR2 is SASEGT.

The rearrangement links TRBV7-9 to TRBJ2-1, with D possibly called TRBD1 or TRBD2 (5 bases each). V shed 1 base and J shed 8 bases, with 12 bases lying between them. The CDR3 runs to 14 residues. Germline CDR1 reads SEHNR; CDR2 reads FQNEAQ (reference sequence). The CDR3 DNA is TGTGCCAGCAGCTTAGGTGCACGGGGCGATGAGCAGTTCTTC. Amino acid sequence: CASSLGARGDEQFF. Supplemented by reference TRBV7-9 and TRBJ2-1, the full variable domain reads DTGVSQNPRHKITKRGQNVTFRCDPISEHNRLYWYRQTLGQGPEFLTYFQNEAQLEKSRLLSDRFSAERPKGSFSTLEIQRTEQGDSAMYLCASSLGARGDEQFFGPGTRLTVL.

V is TRBV28 and J is TRBJ2-1, with D perhaps matching TRBD2 (6 bases). V shed 3 bases and J shed 3 bases, with 9 bases lying between them. Germline CDR1 and CDR2: MDHEN and SYDVKM. The CDR3 sequence is 14 residues long. CDR3 residues: CASSLIGGYNEQFF. DNA for the CDR3: TGTGCCAGCAGTTTGATCGGGGGCTACAATGAGCAGTTCTTC. Full variable domain (outside the CDR3, taken from reference TRBV28 and TRBJ2-1): DVKVTQSSRYLVKRTGEKVFLECVQDMDHENMFWYRQDPGLGLRLIYFSYDVKMKEKGDIPEGYSVSREKKERFSLILESASTNQTSMYLCASSLIGGYNEQFFGPGTRLTVL.

The rearrangement joins TRBV6-6 to TRBJ2-1; 10 bases agree with TRBD2. The junction had 6 bases not matched to a gene; V was cut back by 5 bases and J by 5 bases. The CDR3 contains 15 residues. Per the germline V gene, CDR1 is MNHNY and CDR2 is SVGAGI (reference sequence). The CDR3 sequence is CASSLLAGRNNEQFF. The CDR3 coding sequence is TGTGCCAGCAGTCTACTAGCGGGAAGGAACAATGAGCAGTTCTTC.

The chain combines TRBV5-1 with TRBJ1-2, with D tentatively TRBD1 (6 bases). The CDR3 runs to 14 residues. The V end lost 2 bases, the J end lost 4 bases, and 12 bases lay between the germline ends. CDR1 SGHRS and CDR2 YFSETQ come from the germline V gene. The CDR3, as DNA: TGCGCCAGCAGCTTCCTCGACAGGACCTATGGCTACACCTTC. Protein: CASSFLDRTYGYTF.

This chain links TRBV29-1 with TRBJ2-1; 8 bases match TRBD2. The CDR3 runs 13 residues. J lost 4 bases, V lost 6 bases, and 5 bases had no gene match. Germline V lookup: CDR1 SQVTM, CDR2 ANQGSEA. CDR3 region: CSVISGGYNEQFF. CDR3 in DNA: TGCAGCGTAATAAGCGGGGGATACAATGAGCAGTTCTTC.

V and J are TRBV29-1 and TRBJ1-2; a weak D match, TRBD1 (5 bases). V dropped 0 bases and J dropped 5 bases, with 13 bases sitting between them. Germline V lookup: CDR1 SQVTM, CDR2 ANQGSEA. The CDR3 length is 14 residues. The CDR3: CSVEDAGTDYGYTF. CDR3 coding DNA: TGCAGCGTTGAAGATGCCGGGACGGATTATGGCTACACCTTC.

In its sample, this clone was seen once. V is TRBV19 and J is TRBJ2-2; 10 bases are a match to TRBD2. V lost 3 bases, J lost 0 bases, and 10 bases stayed unmatched. Per the germline V gene, CDR1 is LNHDA and CDR2 is SQIVND (reference sequence). CDR3 size: 19 residues. The CDR3 loop reads CASSMGGTSAFANTGELFF. DNA of the CDR3: TGTGCCAGTAGTATGGGTGGGACTAGCGCGTTCGCGAACACCGGGGAGCTGTTTTTT.

Points on this clone: The junction and the germline gene differ at one end; a read error may be behind it. The rearrangement links TRBV6-5 to TRBJ1-5, with TRBD1 as a possible D gene (5 bases). The CDR3 runs 13 residues. Germline assignment: CDR1 MNHEY and CDR2 SVGAGI. The chain's CDR3 is CASTTGGDQLQHF. The CDR3 DNA reads TGTGCCAGCACCACGGGGGGGGATCAGCTCCAGCATTTT.

The J gene is TRBJ2-7, the V gene TRBV27; D is perhaps TRBD2 (5 bases). CDR3 size: 14 residues. V shed 7 bases and J shed 4 bases, with 17 bases lying between them. Germline CDR1 is MNHEY and CDR2 is SMNVEV (reference sequence). CDR3 residues: CASTPGSGVYEQYF. The DNA for the CDR3 is TGTGCCAGCACCCCCGGTTCCGGGGTGTACGAGCAGTACTTC.

The chain recombines TRBV19 with TRBJ1-2; D possibly corresponds to TRBD1 (5 bases). CDR1 and CDR2 (germline): LNHDA, SQIVND (reference sequence). V gave up 2 bases and J gave up 4 bases, with 11 bases separating them. CDR3 length: 14 residues. The CDR3 DNA reads as TGTGCCAGTAGTATAACAGGTCCAGCCTATGGCTACACCTTC. It specifies CASSITGPAYGYTF.